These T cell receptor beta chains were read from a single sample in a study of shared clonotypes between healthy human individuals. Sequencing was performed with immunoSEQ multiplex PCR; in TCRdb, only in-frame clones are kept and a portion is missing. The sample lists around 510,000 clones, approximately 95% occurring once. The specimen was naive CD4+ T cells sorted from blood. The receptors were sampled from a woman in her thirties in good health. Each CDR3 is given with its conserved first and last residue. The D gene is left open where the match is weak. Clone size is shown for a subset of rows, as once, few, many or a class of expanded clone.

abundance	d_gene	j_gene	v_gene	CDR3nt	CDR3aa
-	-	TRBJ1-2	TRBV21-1	TGTGCCAGCAGCAAAGGTGGTCACAGGGGGCGGACCTTCTATGGCTACACCTTC	CASSKGGHRGRTFYGYTF
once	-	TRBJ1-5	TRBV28	TGTGCCAGCAGTTTATTTGGCAGGGTGGGACAGCCCCAGCATTTT	CASSLFGRVGQPQHF
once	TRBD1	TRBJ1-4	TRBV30	TGTGCCTGGAGGGAAGGTAAGGGGGCTCTGGTAGAAAAACTGTTTTTT	CAWREGKGALVEKLFF
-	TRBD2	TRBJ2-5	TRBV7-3	TGTGCCAGCAGCTTAACGCCACTAGCGACGGCACAAGAGACCCAGTACTTC	CASSLTPLATAQETQYF
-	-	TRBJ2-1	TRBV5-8	TGTGCCAGCAGCTGGAAAACAATCGGGCAGTTCTTC	CASSWKTIGQFF
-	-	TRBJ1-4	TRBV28	TGTGCCAGCACCTTAACCGGGGGGCAAAGGGGTGAAAAACTGTTTTTT	CASTLTGGQRGEKLFF
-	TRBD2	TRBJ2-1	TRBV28	TGTGCCAGCAGCCAGACTAGCAGATACAATGAGCAGTTCTTC	CASSQTSRYNEQFF
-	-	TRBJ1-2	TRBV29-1	TGCAGCGTTGGCCAGAGCTATGGCTACACCTTC	CSVGQSYGYTF
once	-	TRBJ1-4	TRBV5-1	TGCGCCAGCAGCAGCTCCGGGAGCGCTGAAAAACTGTTTTTT	CASSSSGSAEKLFF
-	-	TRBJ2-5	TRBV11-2	TGTGCCAGCAGCTTCATGACCCAAGAGACCCAGTACTTC	CASSFMTQETQYF
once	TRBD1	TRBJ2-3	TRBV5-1	TGCGCCAGCAGCTCGCAGGGGGCAGATACGCAGTATTTT	CASSSQGADTQYF
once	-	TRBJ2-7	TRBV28	TGTGCCAGCAGCGCAGGGACCGCTACCTACGAGCAGTACTTC	CASSAGTATYEQYF
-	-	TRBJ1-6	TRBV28	TGTGCCAGCAGTTGGCGTGTCGACCCCCTCCACTTT	CASSWRVDPLHF
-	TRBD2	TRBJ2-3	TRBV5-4	TGTGCCAGCAGCTTGGTAGTACTAGCGGGGAGCACAGATACGCAGTATTTT	CASSLVVLAGSTDTQYF
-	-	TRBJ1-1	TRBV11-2	TGTGCCAGCAGCTTAGAACAGGGTGGCTTTACTGAAGCTTTCTTT	CASSLEQGGFTEAFF
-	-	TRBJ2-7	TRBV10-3	TGTGCCATCAGTGAGTCTTCCCAGGGGCCGGCCCACGAGCAGTACTTC	CAISESSQGPAHEQYF
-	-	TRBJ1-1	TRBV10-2	TGCGCCAGCAGTGGTGGGGGCGGATTGAACACTGAAGCTTTCTTT	CASSGGGGLNTEAFF
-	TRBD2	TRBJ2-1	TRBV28	TGTGCCAGCAATGCGGGAGGAACCTACAATGAGCAGTTCTTC	CASNAGGTYNEQFF
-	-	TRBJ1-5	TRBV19	TGTGCCAGTAGTTGGGGCAATCAGCCCCAGCATTTT	CASSWGNQPQHF
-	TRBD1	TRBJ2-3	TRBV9	TGTGCCAGCAGCGTTAAGGGGGCTACAAGCACAGATACGCAGTATTTT	CASSVKGATSTDTQYF
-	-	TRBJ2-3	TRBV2	TGTGCCAGCAGTTTTAAGAGGATCGCAGATACGCAGTATTTT	CASSFKRIADTQYF
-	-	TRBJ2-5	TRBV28	TGTGCCAGCAGTTTAGATAGCGCCCTCACGGGGGAGCAGTACTTC	CASSLDSALTGEQYF
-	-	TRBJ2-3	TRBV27	TGTGCCAGCAGTTCGCGAGAGCGGGTGATAGATACGCAGTATTTT	CASSSRERVIDTQYF
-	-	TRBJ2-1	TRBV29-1	TGCAGCGTTGCTGTGGGAGGCGTCCACAATGAGCAGTTCTTC	CSVAVGGVHNEQFF
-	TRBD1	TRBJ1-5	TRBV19	TGTGCCAGTAGTATAGAACAGGGGAGCAATCAGCCCCAGCATTTT	CASSIEQGSNQPQHF
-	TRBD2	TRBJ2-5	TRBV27	TGTGCCAGCACGTCTTGGACTAGCGGGAAAGAGACCCAGTACTTC	CASTSWTSGKETQYF
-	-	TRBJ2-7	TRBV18	TGTGCCAGCTCGCGGACTAATCGGTCCTACGAGCAGTACTTC	CASSRTNRSYEQYF
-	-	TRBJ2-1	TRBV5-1	TGCGCCAGCAGCTTGGGAGCCACTCGGGATGAGCAGTTCTTC	CASSLGATRDEQFF
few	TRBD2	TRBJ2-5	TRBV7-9	TGTGCCAGCAGCTTTGGGCTAGCGGAAGAGACCCAGTACTTC	CASSFGLAEETQYF
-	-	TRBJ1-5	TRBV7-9	TGTGCCAGCACTGACGTGAGGGCAGGTTACAATCAGCCCCAGCATTTT	CASTDVRAGYNQPQHF
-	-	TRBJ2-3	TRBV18	TGTGCCAGCTCACCTAAGGGCAGGGCTTCAGATACGCAGTATTTT	CASSPKGRASDTQYF
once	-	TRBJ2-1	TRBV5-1	TGCGCCAGCAGCTTCGGAACAGGTTCCTACAATGAGCAGTTCTTC	CASSFGTGSYNEQFF
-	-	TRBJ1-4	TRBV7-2	TGTGCCAGCAGTCAAGGCGATAGAGGGTACCGCACTGAAAAACTGTTTTTT	CASSQGDRGYRTEKLFF
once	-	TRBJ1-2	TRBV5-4	TGTGCCAGCAGCGTCATGACCGGGACAATCTTCTATGGCTACACCTTC	CASSVMTGTIFYGYTF
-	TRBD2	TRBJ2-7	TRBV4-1	TGCGCCAGCAGCCCCATTAGCGGGAGGGTCCCCTACGAGCAGTACTTC	CASSPISGRVPYEQYF
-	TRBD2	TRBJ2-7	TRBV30	TGTGCCTGGAGTGCAATACGGACTAGCGGGCTCGGGTCCGTTCTACGGCAGTACTTC	CAWSAIRTSGLGSVLRQYF
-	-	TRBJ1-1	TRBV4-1	TGCGCCAGCAGCCACGGGACGGCCAACACTGAAGCTTTCTTT	CASSHGTANTEAFF
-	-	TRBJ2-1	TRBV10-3	TGTGCCATCAGTGGGATGACCGAAGGGGGGGGTCCGTACAATGAGCAGTTCTTC	CAISGMTEGGGPYNEQFF
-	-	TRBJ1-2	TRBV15	TGTGCCACCAGCCAACCGGGACGGGACAACTATGGCTACACCTTC	CATSQPGRDNYGYTF
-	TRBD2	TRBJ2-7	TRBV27	TGTGCCAGCAGTCCCGGGACTAGCGGGAGCCTACGCTGGGAGGAGCAGTACTTC	CASSPGTSGSLRWEEQYF
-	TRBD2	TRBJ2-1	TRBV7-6	TGTGCCAGCAGCACGGGACTAGCGGGAGTTGAGGAGCAGTTCTTC	CASSTGLAGVEEQFF
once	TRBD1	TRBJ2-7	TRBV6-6	TGTGCCAGCAGCCAGGACAGGCAGAGCTCCTACGAGCAGTACTTC	CASSQDRQSSYEQYF
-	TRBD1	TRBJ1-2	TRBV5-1	TGCGCCAGCAGCTTAGGGGGCGCGGACTATGGCTACACCTTC	CASSLGGADYGYTF
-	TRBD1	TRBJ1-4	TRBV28	TGTGCCAGCGGCGCCGGGGGCGGGACAGGTCGGAGAAAAATTCTGTTTTTT	CASGAGGGTGRRKILFF
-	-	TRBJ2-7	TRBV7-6	TGTGCCAGCAGCTCCGCGGCTAGCTACGAGCAGTACTTC	CASSSAASYEQYF
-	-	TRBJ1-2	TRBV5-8	TGTGCCAGCAGCCCCCGATATGGCTACACCTTC	CASSPRYGYTF
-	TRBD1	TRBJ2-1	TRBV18	TGTGCCAGCTCACCACCCGAGACAGGGAGCTACAATGAGCAGTTCTTC	CASSPPETGSYNEQFF
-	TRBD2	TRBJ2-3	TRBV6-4	TGTGCCAGCAGCCTTGACCGGGGGGGCACAGATACGCAGTATTTT	CASSLDRGGTDTQYF
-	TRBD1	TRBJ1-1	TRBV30	TGTGCCTGGACCAGGGGGCTAAACACTGAAGCTTTCTTT	CAWTRGLNTEAFF
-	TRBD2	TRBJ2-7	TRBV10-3	TGTGCCATCAGTGACTCCGGGACTAGCTTTTCCGAGCAGTACTTC	CAISDSGTSFSEQYF